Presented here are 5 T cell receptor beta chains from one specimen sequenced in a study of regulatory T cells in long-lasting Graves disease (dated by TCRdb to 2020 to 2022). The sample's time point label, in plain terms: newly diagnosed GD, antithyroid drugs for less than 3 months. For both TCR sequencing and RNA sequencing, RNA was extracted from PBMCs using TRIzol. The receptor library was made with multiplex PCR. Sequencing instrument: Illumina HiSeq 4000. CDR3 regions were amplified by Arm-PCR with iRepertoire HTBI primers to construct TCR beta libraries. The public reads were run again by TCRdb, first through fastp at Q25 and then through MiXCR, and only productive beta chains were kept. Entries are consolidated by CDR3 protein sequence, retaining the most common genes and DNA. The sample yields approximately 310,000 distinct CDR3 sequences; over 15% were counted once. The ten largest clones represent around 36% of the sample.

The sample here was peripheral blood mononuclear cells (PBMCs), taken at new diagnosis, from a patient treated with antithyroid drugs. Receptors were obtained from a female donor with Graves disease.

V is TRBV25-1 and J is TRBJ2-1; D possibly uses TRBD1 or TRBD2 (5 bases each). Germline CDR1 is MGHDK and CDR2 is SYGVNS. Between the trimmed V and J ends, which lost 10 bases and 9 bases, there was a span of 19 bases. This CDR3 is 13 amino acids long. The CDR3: CATEGLDSVEQFF. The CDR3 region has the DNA TGTGCCACCGAGGGGCTAGACTCCGTTGAGCAGTTCTTC.

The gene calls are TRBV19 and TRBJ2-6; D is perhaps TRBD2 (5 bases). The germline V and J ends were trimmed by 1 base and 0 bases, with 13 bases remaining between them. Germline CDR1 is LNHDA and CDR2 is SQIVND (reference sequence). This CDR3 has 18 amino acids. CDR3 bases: TGTGCCAGTAGTATAGGTACACGGGATAACTCTGGGGCCAACGTCCTGACTTTC. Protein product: CASSIGTRDNSGANVLTF. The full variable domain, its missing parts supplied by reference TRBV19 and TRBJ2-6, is DGGITQSPKYLFRKEGQNVTLSCEQNLNHDAMYWYRQDPGQGLRLIYYSQIVNDFQKGDIAEGYSVSREKKESFPLTVTSAQKNPTAFYLCASSIGTRDNSGANVLTFGAGSRLTVL.

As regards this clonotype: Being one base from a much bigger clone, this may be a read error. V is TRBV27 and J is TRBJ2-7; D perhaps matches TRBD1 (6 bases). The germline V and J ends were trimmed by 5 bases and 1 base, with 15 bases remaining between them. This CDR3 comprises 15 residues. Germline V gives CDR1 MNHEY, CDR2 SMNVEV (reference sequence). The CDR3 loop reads CASSRYSDSSYEQYF. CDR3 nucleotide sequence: TGTGCCAGCAGTAGATACTCGGACAGTTCCTACGAGCAGTACTTC.

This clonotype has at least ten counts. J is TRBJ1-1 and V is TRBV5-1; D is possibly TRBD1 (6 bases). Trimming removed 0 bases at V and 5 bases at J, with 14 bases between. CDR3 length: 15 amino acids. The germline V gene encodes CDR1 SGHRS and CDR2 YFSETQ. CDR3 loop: CASSLVAGEWTEAFF. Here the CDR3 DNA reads TGCGCCAGCAGCTTGGTTGCAGGGGAGTGGACTGAAGCTTTCTTT.

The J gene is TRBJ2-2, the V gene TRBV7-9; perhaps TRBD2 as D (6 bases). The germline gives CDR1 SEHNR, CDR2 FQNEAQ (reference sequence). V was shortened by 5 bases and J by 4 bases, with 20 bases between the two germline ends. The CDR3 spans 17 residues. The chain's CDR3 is CASSPSTRDPGTGELFF. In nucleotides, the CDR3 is TGTGCCAGCAGCCCTTCAACGCGGGACCCGGGCACCGGGGAGCTGTTTTTT.